These T cell receptor beta chains were read from a single sample in a study of cytomegalovirus exposure and HLA in healthy donors. Measured with immunoSEQ multiplex PCR; TCRdb has only the in-frame clones, and not every one. The top ten hold around 6% of the sample, which has about 130,000 clones, around 90% seen once. Sequenced sample: PBMCs. All receptors come from a woman in her 30s in good health and CMV-seropositive. CDR3s include the opening cysteine and the closing phenylalanine or tryptophan. D genes are given only for firm matches. The listing skips clone size in some rows; elsewhere it reads once, few, many or a size class.

v_gene: TRBV15
abundance: once
d_gene: .
j_gene: TRBJ2-2
CDR3nt: TGTGCCACCAGCAGAGAGTCCCCTGGGGGGTATGCCGGGGAGCTGTTTTTT
CDR3aa: CATSRESPGGYAGELFF

v_gene: TRBV5-4
abundance: .
d_gene: TRBD1
j_gene: TRBJ1-4
CDR3nt: TGTGCCAGCAGCGGCGGGACAGGGTCACCTAATGAAAAACTGTTTTTT
CDR3aa: CASSGGTGSPNEKLFF

v_gene: TRBV28
abundance: .
d_gene: .
j_gene: TRBJ1-1
CDR3nt: TGTGCCAGCTTGTCGGGGGGCGCTCACACTGAAGCTTTCTTT
CDR3aa: CASLSGGAHTEAFF

v_gene: TRBV5-1
abundance: .
d_gene: .
j_gene: TRBJ1-4
CDR3nt: TGCGCCAGCAGCTTATGGGGGCGCGGTGAAAAACTGTTTTTT
CDR3aa: CASSLWGRGEKLFF

v_gene: TRBV7-9
abundance: .
d_gene: .
j_gene: TRBJ2-7
CDR3nt: TGTGCCAGCTCCCCACGGGATACTTCCTCCTACGAGCAGTACTTC
CDR3aa: CASSPRDTSSYEQYF

v_gene: TRBV6-1
abundance: .
d_gene: .
j_gene: TRBJ1-5
CDR3nt: TGTGCCAGCAGTGAAGCTGTGGGCTCGGGCAATCAGCCCCAGCATTTT
CDR3aa: CASSEAVGSGNQPQHF

v_gene: TRBV5-1
abundance: .
d_gene: .
j_gene: TRBJ1-2
CDR3nt: TGCGCCAGCAGCCCTCTAATCAGGGTTCCTAACTATGGCTACACCTTC
CDR3aa: CASSPLIRVPNYGYTF

v_gene: TRBV9
abundance: few
d_gene: .
j_gene: TRBJ1-1
CDR3nt: TGTGCCAGCAGCAGGAGTATGAACACTGAAGCTTTCTTT
CDR3aa: CASSRSMNTEAFF

v_gene: TRBV6-6
abundance: .
d_gene: TRBD1
j_gene: TRBJ2-7
CDR3nt: TGTGCCAGCAGCCGGGGGACAGGGCACTCCTACGAGCAGTACTTC
CDR3aa: CASSRGTGHSYEQYF

v_gene: TRBV7-3
abundance: .
d_gene: .
j_gene: TRBJ2-7
CDR3nt: TGTGCCAGCAGCCCCGGACATGCGTACGAGCAGTACTTC
CDR3aa: CASSPGHAYEQYF

v_gene: TRBV9
abundance: .
d_gene: TRBD2
j_gene: TRBJ2-3
CDR3nt: TGTGCCAGCAGCGTATCGGGGAGACTAGCGGGCACAGATACGCAGTATTTT
CDR3aa: CASSVSGRLAGTDTQYF

v_gene: TRBV19
abundance: .
d_gene: .
j_gene: TRBJ2-2
CDR3nt: TGTGCCAGTAGTACCCACGAGGCCGGGGAGCTGTTTTTT
CDR3aa: CASSTHEAGELFF

v_gene: TRBV10-2
abundance: .
d_gene: .
j_gene: TRBJ2-7
CDR3nt: TGCGCCAGCGGCTTCCGACCGGAGGGCTACGAGCAGTACTTC
CDR3aa: CASGFRPEGYEQYF

v_gene: TRBV5-1
abundance: .
d_gene: .
j_gene: TRBJ1-2
CDR3nt: TGCGCCAGCAGCTTGGGACATCCCGACTATGGCTACACCTTC
CDR3aa: CASSLGHPDYGYTF

v_gene: TRBV28
abundance: few
d_gene: TRBD1
j_gene: TRBJ1-3
CDR3nt: TGTGCCGGGTCGACAGGGGGCGCGAGTAACACCATATATTTT
CDR3aa: CAGSTGGASNTIYF

v_gene: TRBV6-1
abundance: .
d_gene: TRBD2
j_gene: TRBJ2-1
CDR3nt: TGTGCCAGCAGCCCAGGACTAGCGCACTACAATGAGCAGTTCTTC
CDR3aa: CASSPGLAHYNEQFF

v_gene: TRBV7-2
abundance: .
d_gene: TRBD2
j_gene: TRBJ2-2
CDR3nt: TGTGCCAGCAGCGTGGGACTAGCCCCCGCCGGGGAGCTGTTTTTT
CDR3aa: CASSVGLAPAGELFF

v_gene: TRBV15
abundance: .
d_gene: .
j_gene: TRBJ2-7
CDR3nt: TGTGCCACCAGCAGAGTTAGGGGGGACAGCTCCTACGAGCAGTACTTC
CDR3aa: CATSRVRGDSSYEQYF

v_gene: TRBV2
abundance: .
d_gene: TRBD1
j_gene: TRBJ2-5
CDR3nt: TGTGCCAGCGCCGACAGGGGTCAAGAGACCCAGTACTTC
CDR3aa: CASADRGQETQYF

v_gene: TRBV5-6
abundance: .
d_gene: TRBD1
j_gene: TRBJ1-6
CDR3nt: TGTGCCAGCAGCGAGGGACAGGCCATCTATAATTCACCCCTCCACTTT
CDR3aa: CASSEGQAIYNSPLHF

v_gene: TRBV28
abundance: few
d_gene: .
j_gene: TRBJ2-7
CDR3nt: TGTGCCAGCAGTGAAGGGGCCCTCTACGAGCAGTACTTC
CDR3aa: CASSEGALYEQYF

v_gene: TRBV27
abundance: .
d_gene: TRBD2
j_gene: TRBJ2-3
CDR3nt: TGTGCCAGCAGACTACTAGCGGGAGGGGCTACAGATACGCAGTATTTT
CDR3aa: CASRLLAGGATDTQYF

v_gene: TRBV10-2
abundance: .
d_gene: TRBD2
j_gene: TRBJ2-7
CDR3nt: TGCGCCAGCAGTGAACTAGCGGGGGCCTACGAGCAGTACTTC
CDR3aa: CASSELAGAYEQYF

v_gene: TRBV5-1
abundance: .
d_gene: TRBD1
j_gene: TRBJ1-2
CDR3nt: TGCGCCAGCAGCCTTACCCAGGGGGCCTTGGTACGAGGCTACACCTTC
CDR3aa: CASSLTQGALVRGYTF

v_gene: TRBV7-8
abundance: .
d_gene: .
j_gene: TRBJ1-5
CDR3nt: TGTGCCAGCAGCCCCGAGGGGGGGTGGCAGCCCCAGCATTTT
CDR3aa: CASSPEGGWQPQHF

v_gene: TRBV9
abundance: .
d_gene: TRBD1
j_gene: TRBJ2-7
CDR3nt: TGTGCCAGCAGCGTAGGAGGCGGGACAGGGGACGAGCAGTACTTC
CDR3aa: CASSVGGGTGDEQYF

v_gene: TRBV2
abundance: .
d_gene: TRBD2
j_gene: TRBJ2-1
CDR3nt: TGTGCCAGCATCCGTGCGGGAGGGCCAAGCAATGAGCAGTTCTTC
CDR3aa: CASIRAGGPSNEQFF

v_gene: TRBV28
abundance: once
d_gene: .
j_gene: TRBJ2-3
CDR3nt: TGTGCCAGCAGTTTGAGCAGCACAGATACGCAGTATTTT
CDR3aa: CASSLSSTDTQYF

v_gene: TRBV29-1
abundance: once
d_gene: .
j_gene: TRBJ1-4
CDR3nt: TGCAGCGTTTTTAGAGCTGCAACTAATGAAAAACTGTTTTTT
CDR3aa: CSVFRAATNEKLFF

v_gene: TRBV10-3
abundance: .
d_gene: .
j_gene: TRBJ1-2
CDR3nt: TGTGCCATCAGTGAGTCAGTAGGGGACTATGGCTACACCTTC
CDR3aa: CAISESVGDYGYTF

v_gene: TRBV5-6
abundance: .
d_gene: .
j_gene: TRBJ1-2
CDR3nt: TGTGCCAGCAGCTTCCTGGGTCAGGGGTATGGCTACACCTTC
CDR3aa: CASSFLGQGYGYTF

v_gene: TRBV13
abundance: .
d_gene: TRBD2
j_gene: TRBJ2-3
CDR3nt: TGTGCCAGCAGCCCCGGGACTAGCGGGGGGATAGATACGCAGTATTTT
CDR3aa: CASSPGTSGGIDTQYF

v_gene: TRBV28
abundance: .
d_gene: .
j_gene: TRBJ2-7
CDR3nt: TGTGCCAGCAGAAAGGGGCAGCTCTCCTACGAGCAGTACTTC
CDR3aa: CASRKGQLSYEQYF

v_gene: TRBV4-1
abundance: .
d_gene: .
j_gene: TRBJ2-7
CDR3nt: TGCGCCAGCAGCCCGGGGGACGCATCCTACGAGCAGTACTTC
CDR3aa: CASSPGDASYEQYF

v_gene: TRBV9
abundance: .
d_gene: TRBD1
j_gene: TRBJ2-5
CDR3nt: TGTGCCAGCAGCGTAGTTAGGGACAGCCTACGTGAGACCCAGTACTTC
CDR3aa: CASSVVRDSLRETQYF

v_gene: TRBV2
abundance: once
d_gene: .
j_gene: TRBJ1-2
CDR3nt: TGTGCCAGCAGCTCTGGGACACCCCGGGGAGGGTATGGCTACACCTTC
CDR3aa: CASSSGTPRGGYGYTF

v_gene: TRBV19
abundance: .
d_gene: TRBD1
j_gene: TRBJ1-1
CDR3nt: TGTGCCAGTAGTCCCCGGGACAGGGGGCATGGGTACACTGAAGCTTTCTTT
CDR3aa: CASSPRDRGHGYTEAFF

v_gene: TRBV5-1
abundance: .
d_gene: .
j_gene: TRBJ2-2
CDR3nt: TGCGCCAGCAGCTTGGCAACAGCGAACACCGGGGAGCTGTTTTTT
CDR3aa: CASSLATANTGELFF

v_gene: TRBV6-1
abundance: .
d_gene: TRBD1
j_gene: TRBJ1-5
CDR3nt: TGTGCCAGCAGTGGAGGGACAGGGTACAATCAGCCCCAGCATTTT
CDR3aa: CASSGGTGYNQPQHF

v_gene: TRBV2
abundance: .
d_gene: .
j_gene: TRBJ2-5
CDR3nt: TGTGCCAGCAAAGGGAGCCTTTGGGACTTC
CDR3aa: CASKGSLWDF

v_gene: TRBV28
abundance: many
d_gene: .
j_gene: TRBJ2-1
CDR3nt: TGTGCCAGCAGTCGCACAGGTAATGAGCAGTTCTTC
CDR3aa: CASSRTGNEQFF

v_gene: TRBV19
abundance: .
d_gene: .
j_gene: TRBJ2-2
CDR3nt: TGTGCCAGTACCCTCCGCGGTGGGACCGGGGAGCTGTTTTTT
CDR3aa: CASTLRGGTGELFF

v_gene: TRBV6-1
abundance: .
d_gene: .
j_gene: TRBJ2-5
CDR3nt: TGTGCCAGCAGCCATGGGCAGACGGAGACCCAGTACTTC
CDR3aa: CASSHGQTETQYF

v_gene: TRBV7-2
abundance: .
d_gene: .
j_gene: TRBJ1-2
CDR3nt: TGTGCCAGCAGCCCCAGGGATGAGGCTGGCTACACCTTC
CDR3aa: CASSPRDEAGYTF

v_gene: TRBV27
abundance: once
d_gene: .
j_gene: TRBJ1-4
CDR3nt: TGTGCCAGCAGTTTAGCTGCCGGGACTGTGAATGAAAAACTGTTTTTT
CDR3aa: CASSLAAGTVNEKLFF

v_gene: TRBV28
abundance: .
d_gene: .
j_gene: TRBJ1-2
CDR3nt: TGTGCCAGCAGTTACTCAGGGTACTATGGCTACACCTTC
CDR3aa: CASSYSGYYGYTF

v_gene: TRBV4-1
abundance: .
d_gene: .
j_gene: TRBJ1-2
CDR3nt: TGCGCCAGCAGCCCACTACCGAACAACCCTAACTATGGCTACACCTTC
CDR3aa: CASSPLPNNPNYGYTF

v_gene: TRBV7-8
abundance: .
d_gene: .
j_gene: TRBJ2-7
CDR3nt: TGTGCCAGCAGCACCATAGCGGCCTACGAGCAGTACTTC
CDR3aa: CASSTIAAYEQYF

v_gene: TRBV7-5
abundance: few
d_gene: .
j_gene: TRBJ2-7
CDR3nt: TGTGTCAGAAGCTTAAACTTCCAGGGCTCCTACGAGCAGTACTTC
CDR3aa: CVRSLNFQGSYEQYF

v_gene: TRBV28
abundance: once
d_gene: .
j_gene: TRBJ2-1
CDR3nt: TGTGCCAGCAGTCCCTCCGATGGTGGGCTTTACAATGAGCAGTTCTTC
CDR3aa: CASSPSDGGLYNEQFF

v_gene: TRBV14
abundance: .
d_gene: TRBD1
j_gene: TRBJ2-7
CDR3nt: TGTGCCAGCAGCCGTGGCAGGGGGACCCACTCCTACGAGCAGTACTTC
CDR3aa: CASSRGRGTHSYEQYF

v_gene: TRBV4-2
abundance: .
d_gene: TRBD1
j_gene: TRBJ1-2
CDR3nt: TGTGCCACCACAAAAACTGGACAGGGGACCGGCTACACCTTC
CDR3aa: CATTKTGQGTGYTF

v_gene: TRBV28
abundance: .
d_gene: .
j_gene: TRBJ1-2
CDR3nt: TGTGCCAGCAGTTCTTCAGGGTCTTATGGCTACACCTTC
CDR3aa: CASSSSGSYGYTF

v_gene: TRBV6-6
abundance: .
d_gene: TRBD1
j_gene: TRBJ1-6
CDR3nt: TGTGCCAGCCAGACAGGGAGGTGGGGATATAATTCACCCCTCCACTTT
CDR3aa: CASQTGRWGYNSPLHF

v_gene: TRBV5-1
abundance: .
d_gene: .
j_gene: TRBJ1-4
CDR3nt: TGCGCCAGCAGTTACACGGGAGAAAAACTGTTTTTT
CDR3aa: CASSYTGEKLFF

v_gene: TRBV19
abundance: once
d_gene: TRBD1
j_gene: TRBJ2-7
CDR3nt: TGTGCCAGTAGCCTTGGGACAGAGACCTACGAGCAGTACTTC
CDR3aa: CASSLGTETYEQYF

v_gene: TRBV16
abundance: .
d_gene: .
j_gene: TRBJ2-7
CDR3nt: TGTGCCAGCAGCCAGTTCTCGAGTTCCTACGAGCAGTACTTC
CDR3aa: CASSQFSSSYEQYF